The clone carrying this T cell receptor beta chain was seen at least ten times. Antigen specificity is unknown. Trimming cost V 3 bases and J 9 bases; bases outside gene matches: 8. The CDR3 loop spans 13 amino acids. Germline V gene lookup returns CDR1 DFQATT and CDR2 SNEGSKA (reference sequence). These data belong to a study of blood T cells in healthy people across ages. Findings and caveats of the study: Per-million-T-cell TCR beta diversity fell roughly linearly with age.

A second 7 to 11 cycle PCR used barcoded and J-beta primers. Tagging of each cDNA molecule was performed by a template-switch adaptor with 12 random nucleotides. One entry per CDR3 protein results from TCRdb running MiXCR on the 5' RACE reads. The data show about 1.4 million distinct CDR3 sequences, 59% seen once. Material for sequencing was blood. The receptor comes from a man between 18 and 29 years old in good health. The V gene is TRBV20-1, the J gene TRBJ2-3, with 8 bases that match TRBD1. CDR3 protein: CSASDLTGGTQYF. The DNA of the CDR3 is TGCAGTGCTAGCGATCTAACAGGGGGGACGCAGTATTTT.